Below are 18 T cell receptor beta chains sequenced from a single sample in a study of blood T cell repertoires in COVID-19 (TCRdb year 2020). Preparation of the library involved the immunoSEQ multiplex PCR assay. TCRdb re-hosts the immuneACCESS table, in-frame sequences only. Its copies lack some clones; in the studies checked, an unresolved V gene accounts for under half of them, and the cause for the rest is not known. The sample table contains fewer than 400,000 clones; only one count was recorded for 85% of them. Jointly, the top ten make up around 3.4% of the sample. The sequencing sample was made of peripheral blood. These receptors were taken from a woman between 18 and 30 years old with acute or convalescent COVID-19.

This rearrangement joins TRBV6-2 or TRBV6-3 to TRBJ2-7; 7 bases are shared with TRBD2. The CDR3 loop spans 17 amino acids. Germline V gene lookup returns CDR1 MNHEY and CDR2 SVGEGT. J lost 3 bases, V lost 5 bases, and 16 bases had no gene match. The chain's CDR3 is CASSPRPGEGFVYEQYF. As DNA, the CDR3 is TGTGCCAGCAGTCCCAGGCCCGGGGAGGGCTTCGTCTACGAGCAGTACTTC.

This sequence joins TRBV12-3 or TRBV12-4 and TRBJ2-1; D not certain. The CDR3 has 12 amino acids. Trimming pared 6 bases from V and 9 bases from J, leaving 12 bases between. The CDR3: CASSLPPSEQFF. The CDR3 DNA follows: TGTGCCAGCAGCTTGCCCCCGAGTGAGCAGTTCTTC.

The chain joins TRBV6-1 to TRBJ1-4; 9 nucleotides line up with TRBD1. V lost 0 bases and J lost 7; bases outside the gene matches: 6. In germline, CDR1 is MNHNS, CDR2 SASEGT. This CDR3 region has 16 residues. CDR3 in amino acids: CASSEAPGTGREKLFF. CDR3 in DNA: TGTGCCAGCAGTGAAGCGCCCGGGACAGGGCGTGAAAAACTGTTTTTT.

This clone was counted a few times. Germline is not matched at one junction end, which may reflect a read error. DNA for the CDR3: TGTGCCAGCAGGGAAGGAGGCAGGGGAGCTGAAGCTTTCTTT. It encodes CASREGGRGAEAFF. This chain joins TRBV2 and TRBJ1-1; TRBD1 might be the D (6 bases). Germline values: CDR1 SNHLY, CDR2 FYNNEI. The CDR3 is made up of 14 amino acids.

As DNA, the CDR3 is TGTGCCAGCAGCTTAGGGGACAGGGCTAATCAGCCCCAGCATTTT. It codes for CASSLGDRANQPQHF. This rearrangement joins TRBV11-2 to TRBJ1-5, with 9 bases that match TRBD1. V was clipped by 1 base and J by 4 bases; unmatched bases: 2. The germline gives CDR1 SGHAT, CDR2 FQNNGV. The CDR3 has 15 amino acids.

The V gene is TRBV24-1, the J gene TRBJ1-2, with D possibly matching TRBD1 (5 bases). The CDR3 loop spans 18 amino acids. Trimming left V 2 bases short and J 0 bases short, with 18 bases between. Germline CDR1 and CDR2: KGHDR and SFDVKD. The DNA for the CDR3 is TGTGCCACCAGTGATTCACATCGGGGGGACCTAGCTAACTATGGCTACACCTTC. Translating gives CATSDSHRGDLANYGYTF.

This clone was observed once. The chain links TRBV7-9 to TRBJ2-3; TRBD2 matches 11 bases. The germline CDR1 and CDR2 sequences are SEHNR and FQNEAQ (reference sequence). J lost 2 bases, V lost 4 bases, and 11 bases had no gene match. This CDR3 has 18 amino acids. CDR3 loop: CASSSTLGLAAPTDTQYF. For the CDR3, the DNA is TGTGCCAGCAGCTCCACCTTGGGACTAGCGGCACCCACAGATACGCAGTATTTT. Full variable domain (rest looked up from reference TRBV7-9 and TRBJ2-3): DTGVSQNPRHKITKRGQNVTFRCDPISEHNRLYWYRQTLGQGPEFLTYFQNEAQLEKSRLLSDRFSAERPKGSFSTLEIQRTEQGDSAMYLCASSSTLGLAAPTDTQYFGPGTRLTVL.

This clone was observed once. CDR3 protein: CASTGIDAYEQYF. CDR3 in DNA: TGCGCCAGCACCGGGATAGACGCCTACGAGCAGTACTTC. The chain is built from TRBV23-1 and TRBJ2-7; a weak D match, TRBD2 (5 bases). TRBV23-1 is annotated as an ORF whose role is uncertain. The CDR3 length is 13 residues. The V end lost 7 bases, the J end lost 2 bases, and 12 bases lay between the germline ends.

The count of this clone is one. The V and J genes are TRBV29-1 and TRBJ1-4, with D possibly being TRBD1 (6 bases). The CDR3 has 14 amino acids. Looked up from germline, CDR1 is SQVTM and CDR2 is ANQGSEA. V lost 6 bases and J lost 9, with 20 bases in between. In DNA, the CDR3 is TGCAGCGTGGGGGCGACGGCGCCCGGGAAAAAACTGTTTTTT. Translation: CSVGATAPGKKLFF.

The CDR3, as DNA: TGTGCCAGCAACCCACCCAACAGGGGGAACGAGCAGTACTTC. Protein product: CASNPPNRGNEQYF. V is TRBV28 and J is TRBJ2-7, with 8 positions matching TRBD1. The trim removed 7 bases at V and 5 bases at J, leaving 10 bases unmatched. The germline gives CDR1 MDHEN, CDR2 SYDVKM. This CDR3 is built from 14 residues.

This chain uses TRBV28 with TRBJ2-2, with D perhaps TRBD2 (6 bases). The CDR3 has 12 residues. Germline V gives CDR1 MDHEN, CDR2 SYDVKM. V lost 6 bases, J lost 4 bases, and 6 bases lay in between. Here the CDR3 DNA reads TGTGCCAGCAGGGGGGGCACCGGGGAGCTGTTTTTT. It encodes CASRGGTGELFF.

The rearrangement joins TRBV11-2 to TRBJ2-1, with TRBD2 matching over 12 bases. Germline CDR1 SGHAT, CDR2 FQNNGV. V dropped 1 base and J dropped 7; count of bases not matched to a gene: 5. The CDR3 covers 16 residues. CDR3 residues: CASSLGWTSGVNEQFF. DNA of the CDR3: TGTGCCAGCAGCTTAGGTTGGACTAGCGGGGTGAATGAGCAGTTCTTC.

The genes are TRBV19 and TRBJ1-2; tentatively, D is TRBD1 (6 bases). The V end was cut by 4 bases, the J end by 7 bases, with 10 bases between. CDR1 is LNHDA, CDR2 SQIVND, per germline (reference sequence). The CDR3 runs to 12 residues. The CDR3 is CASSTGQFGYTF. The DNA for the CDR3 is TGTGCCAGTAGTACCGGACAGTTTGGCTACACCTTC.

The chain uses TRBV7-9 and TRBJ1-2; 7 nucleotides match TRBD1. V gave up 1 base and J gave up 4 bases; unmatched junction bases: 6. CDR1 and CDR2 from the germline V gene are SEHNR and FQNEAQ (reference sequence). There are 15 residues in the CDR3. The CDR3 DNA follows: TGTGCCAGCAGCTTAGGAACAGGGGTAGTCTATGGCTACACCTTC. This encodes CASSLGTGVVYGYTF. The whole variable domain, filled in from reference TRBV7-9 and TRBJ1-2, reads DTGVSQNPRHKITKRGQNVTFRCDPISEHNRLYWYRQTLGQGPEFLTYFQNEAQLEKSRLLSDRFSAERPKGSFSTLEIQRTEQGDSAMYLCASSLGTGVVYGYTFGSGTRLTVV.

V and J are TRBV4-1 and TRBJ1-2, with 8 bases that match TRBD1. This CDR3 has 16 amino acids. V lost 1 base and J lost 5; bases outside the gene matches: 9. Looked up from germline, CDR1 is MGHRA and CDR2 is YSYEKL. The CDR3 loop is CASSQGASRGRYGYTF. CDR3 nucleotides: TGCGCCAGCAGCCAAGGGGCCTCCAGGGGGCGGTATGGCTACACCTTC.

The rearrangement joins TRBV6-1 to TRBJ1-5, with D unclear. V lost 2 bases to trimming and J lost 11 bases, with 7 bases between them. Germline assignment: CDR1 MNHNS and CDR2 SASEGT. CDR3 size: 11 residues. The CDR3 is CASSERVAQHF. The DNA of the CDR3 is TGTGCCAGCAGTGAACGTGTTGCCCAGCATTTT.

This clone was detected once. This rearrangement joins TRBV7-6 to TRBJ2-7; D is possibly TRBD2 (6 bases). The V end was cut by 1 base, the J end by 2 bases, with 12 bases between. CDR1 and CDR2 (germline): SGHVS, FNYEAQ. The CDR3 length is 15 residues. The CDR3 nucleotides are TGTGCCAGCAGCTTAGACGTGGGACTGACCTACGAGCAGTACTTC. Protein product: CASSLDVGLTYEQYF.

The genes are TRBV6-1 and TRBJ2-3; 10 nucleotides align to TRBD1. After removal of 1 base from V and 4 bases from J, the junction contained 5 bases not matched to a gene. This CDR3 has 16 amino acids. CDR1 and CDR2 (germline): MNHNS, SASEGT. The CDR3 protein is CASSEGDRGFPDTQYF. The CDR3 region has the DNA TGTGCCAGCAGTGAAGGGGACAGGGGATTCCCAGATACGCAGTATTTT.